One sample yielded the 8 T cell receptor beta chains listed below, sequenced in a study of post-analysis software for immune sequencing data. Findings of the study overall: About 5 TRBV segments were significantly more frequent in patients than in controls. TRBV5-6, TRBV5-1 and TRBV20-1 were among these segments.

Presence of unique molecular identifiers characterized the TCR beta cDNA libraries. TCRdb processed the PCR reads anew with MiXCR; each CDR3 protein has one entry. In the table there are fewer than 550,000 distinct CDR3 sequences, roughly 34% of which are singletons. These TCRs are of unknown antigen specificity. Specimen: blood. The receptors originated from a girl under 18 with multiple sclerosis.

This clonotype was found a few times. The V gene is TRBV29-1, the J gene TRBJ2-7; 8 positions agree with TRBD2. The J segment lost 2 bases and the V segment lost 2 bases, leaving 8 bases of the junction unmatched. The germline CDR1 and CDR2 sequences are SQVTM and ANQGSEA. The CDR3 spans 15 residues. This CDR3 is CSVEIPSGGPYEQYF. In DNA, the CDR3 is TGCAGCGTTGAAATTCCCAGCGGGGGCCCCTACGAGCAGTACTTC.

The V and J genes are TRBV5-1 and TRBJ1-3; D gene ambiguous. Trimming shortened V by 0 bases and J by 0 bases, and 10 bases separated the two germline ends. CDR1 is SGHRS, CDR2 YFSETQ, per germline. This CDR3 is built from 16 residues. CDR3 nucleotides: TGCGCCAGCAGCTTGGTTGCGGCGGCCTCTGGAAACACCATATATTTT. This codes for CASSLVAAASGNTIYF.

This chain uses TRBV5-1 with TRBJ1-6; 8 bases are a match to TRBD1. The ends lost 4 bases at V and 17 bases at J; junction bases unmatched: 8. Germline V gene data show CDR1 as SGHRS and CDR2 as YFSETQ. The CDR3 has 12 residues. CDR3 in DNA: TGCGCCAGCAGCCCACAGGGGGGAGAATTCCACTTT. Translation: CASSPQGGEFHF.

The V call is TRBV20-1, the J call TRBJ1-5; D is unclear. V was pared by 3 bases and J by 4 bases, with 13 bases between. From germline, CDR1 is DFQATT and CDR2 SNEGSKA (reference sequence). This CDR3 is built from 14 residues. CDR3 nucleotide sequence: TGCAGTGCTAGCCCCGGCCTAACTAATCAGCCCCAGCATTTT. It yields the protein CSASPGLTNQPQHF.

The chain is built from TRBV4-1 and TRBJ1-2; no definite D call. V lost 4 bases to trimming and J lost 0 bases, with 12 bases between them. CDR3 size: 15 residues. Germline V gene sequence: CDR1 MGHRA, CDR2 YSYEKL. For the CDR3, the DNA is TGCGCCAGCAGCCGGGATGAGGCGCCTAACTATGGCTACACCTTC. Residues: CASSRDEAPNYGYTF.

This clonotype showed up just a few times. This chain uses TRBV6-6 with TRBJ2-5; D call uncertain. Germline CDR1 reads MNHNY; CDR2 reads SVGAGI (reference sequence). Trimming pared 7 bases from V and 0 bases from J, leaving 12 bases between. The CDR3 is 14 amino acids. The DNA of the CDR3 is TGTGCCAGCATTCCCGGAACGTACCAAGAGACCCAGTACTTC. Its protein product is CASIPGTYQETQYF.

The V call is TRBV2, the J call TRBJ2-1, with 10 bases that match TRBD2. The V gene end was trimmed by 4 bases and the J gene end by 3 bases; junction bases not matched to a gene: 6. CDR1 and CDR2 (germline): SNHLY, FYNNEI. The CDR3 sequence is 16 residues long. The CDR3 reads CASSVGPSGGYNEQFF. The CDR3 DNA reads TGTGCCAGCAGTGTTGGTCCTAGCGGGGGCTACAATGAGCAGTTCTTC. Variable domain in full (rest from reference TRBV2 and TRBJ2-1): EPEVTQTPSHQVTQMGQEVILRCVPISNHLYFYWYRQILGQKVEFLVSFYNNEISEKSEIFDDQFSVERPDGSNFTLKIRSTKLEDSAMYFCASSVGPSGGYNEQFFGPGTRLTVL.

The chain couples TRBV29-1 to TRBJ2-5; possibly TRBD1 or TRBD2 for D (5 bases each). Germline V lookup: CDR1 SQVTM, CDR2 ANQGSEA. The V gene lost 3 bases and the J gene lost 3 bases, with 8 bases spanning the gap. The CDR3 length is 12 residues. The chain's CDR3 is CSVDVGEETQYF. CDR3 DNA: TGCAGCGTTGATGTGGGGGAAGAGACCCAGTACTTC.